Listed here are 22 T cell receptor beta chains from one sample, sequenced in a study of metastatic and nonmetastatic thyroid tumors. MiXCR re-clonotyped the PCR reads for TCRdb. The repertoire holds approximately 15,000 clones, with roughly 20% as singletons. No patient had received any treatment before thyroid surgery. Source material: blood. The receptors derive from a female donor with papillary thyroid cancer or a benign thyroid nodule (not recorded which). Some clones in this sample may be carry-over from other donors' samples.

This clone was counted at least ten times. The genes are TRBV19 and TRBJ2-7; D gene ambiguous. The CDR3 contains 13 residues. The V end was cut by 8 bases, the J end by 7 bases, with 18 bases between. Germline CDR1 LNHDA, CDR2 SQIVND (reference sequence). CDR3 nucleotides: TGTGCCAGTTCCACAAGCCCAAACGGGGAGCAGTACTTC. This gives the protein CASSTSPNGEQYF.

At least ten counts were recorded for this clone. The CDR3 DNA reads TGCAGTGCTAGCCCCTTCTATGGAGAAGAGAACACTGAAGCTTTCTTT. Its translation is CSASPFYGEENTEAFF. The chain recombines TRBV20-1 with TRBJ1-1; no clear D gene. V was pared by 3 bases and J by 1 base, with 18 bases between. Germline values: CDR1 DFQATT, CDR2 SNEGSKA (reference sequence). The CDR3 contains 16 residues.

V and J are TRBV12-3 or TRBV12-4 and TRBJ2-5; 7 nucleotides agree with TRBD2. With V trimmed by 7 bases and J by 1 base, 3 bases remained unmatched. This CDR3 has 13 residues. The chain's CDR3 is CASKWGGQETQYF. The CDR3, as DNA: TGTGCCAGCAAGTGGGGGGGCCAAGAGACCCAGTACTTC.

This chain uses TRBV28 with TRBJ2-1; 8 nucleotides align to TRBD2. The ends lost 3 bases at V and 5 bases at J; junction bases unmatched: 6. Per the germline V gene, CDR1 is MDHEN and CDR2 is SYDVKM. This CDR3 spans 15 amino acids. Here the CDR3 DNA reads TGTGCCAGCAGTTTGGGTAGCGGGAAGAACAATGAGCAGTTCTTC. Translating gives CASSLGSGKNNEQFF.

This clone is labeled as medium-sized. The chain uses TRBV10-3 and TRBJ2-7, with 7 positions matching TRBD1. V gave up 4 bases and J gave up 5 bases; unmatched junction bases: 5. Germline-derived CDR1 and CDR2 are ENHRY and SYGVKD. There are 13 residues in the CDR3. CDR3 sequence (DNA): TGTGCCATCAGTGGACCACAGGGGAACGAGCAGTACTTC. It encodes CAISGPQGNEQYF.

This sequence joins TRBV7-9 and TRBJ2-7; D is ambiguous. The CDR3 has 14 residues. Germline V lookup: CDR1 SEHNR, CDR2 FQNEAQ (reference sequence). The V gene lost 5 bases and the J gene lost 7 bases, with 18 bases spanning the gap. The CDR3 sequence: CASSPQTGEREQYF. The CDR3 bases are TGTGCCAGCAGCCCGCAGACTGGGGAAAGGGAGCAGTACTTC.

Note on this clone: One end of the junction does not line up with germline, which may come from a read error. This chain connects TRBV6-4 to TRBJ2-1; 8 bases are shared with TRBD1. Germline loops: CDR1 MRHNA, CDR2 SNTAGT. This CDR3 is built from 14 residues. DNA of the CDR3: TGTGCTAGCAGTGGGGGACAGGAACACAATGAGCAGTTCTTC. Protein: CASSGGQEHNEQFF.

This clone was seen at least ten times. This chain connects TRBV19 to TRBJ1-2; weak D call: TRBD1 (5 bases). Trimming took off 0 bases at V and 5 bases at J, with 10 bases between the two ends. Germline V lookup: CDR1 LNHDA, CDR2 SQIVND (reference sequence). This CDR3 region has 14 residues. In nucleotides, the CDR3 is TGTGCCAGTAGTATAGATCACAGGAATTATGGCTACACCTTC. Its translation: CASSIDHRNYGYTF.

This clone was observed many times. The V gene is TRBV9, the J gene TRBJ2-3; weak D call: TRBD1 (5 bases). Trimming removed 0 bases at V and 2 bases at J, with 13 bases between. The length of the CDR3 is 16 residues. In germline, CDR1 is SGDLS, CDR2 YYNGEE. CDR3 DNA sequence: TGTGCCAGCAGCGTAGTTCAGGGTCCGACCACAGATACGCAGTATTTT. Residues: CASSVVQGPTTDTQYF.

This clone was seen repeatedly, ten times or more. The chain recombines TRBV11-3 with TRBJ1-1; D gene unclear. Germline lookup yields CDR1 SGHNT and CDR2 YENEEA. The CDR3 totals 14 residues. V lost 4 bases and J lost 8, with 17 bases in between. The chain's CDR3 is CASSSINTGLEAFF. CDR3 coding DNA: TGTGCCAGCAGCTCCATCAACACGGGGTTGGAAGCTTTCTTT.

This clone was counted at least ten times. The V gene is TRBV28, the J gene TRBJ1-2; D is possibly TRBD1 (5 bases). The CDR3 sequence is 11 residues long. V was cut by 3 bases and J by 8 bases, with 7 bases left in between. The germline gives CDR1 MDHEN, CDR2 SYDVKM. The CDR3 DNA reads as TGTGCCAGCAGTTTTAGGGGCGGCTACACCTTC. As protein: CASSFRGGYTF.

This clone was found many times. V gene TRBV5-1 combines with J gene TRBJ2-6; D gene uncertain. The CDR3 covers 18 residues. Between the trimmed V and J ends, which lost 0 bases and 0 bases, there was a span of 13 bases. The V gene's germline CDR1 is SGHRS and CDR2 YFSETQ. Written as DNA, the CDR3 is TGCGCCAGCAGCTTGGTGGGCTCGAGCTCCTCTGGGGCCAACGTCCTGACTTTC. This codes for CASSLVGSSSSGANVLTF.

This clone was detected a few times. V usage is TRBV28 and J usage is TRBJ2-5; tentatively, D is TRBD2 (5 bases). V lost 4 bases and J lost 4, with 16 bases in between. CDR3 length: 15 amino acids. In germline, CDR1 is MDHEN, CDR2 SYDVKM. CDR3: CASSSLRFEGETQYF. CDR3 nucleotide sequence: TGTGCCAGCAGTTCACTGCGATTCGAGGGAGAGACCCAGTACTTC.

The chain uses TRBV20-1 and TRBJ1-5; no clear D gene. V was cut by 3 bases and J by 4 bases, with 7 bases left in between. This CDR3 has 12 residues. Per germline, CDR1 DFQATT and CDR2 SNEGSKA (reference sequence). CDR3 region: CSASPGNQPQHF. CDR3 in DNA: TGCAGTGCTAGTCCCGGGAATCAGCCCCAGCATTTT.

The chain joins TRBV15 to TRBJ2-6, with TRBD1 identical over 10 bases. Germline V gene sequence: CDR1 LNHNV, CDR2 YYDKDF (reference sequence). There are 16 residues in the CDR3. Germline trimming cut 8 bases from V and 1 base from J; bases unmatched to any gene: 5. This CDR3 is CATSPDRGSGANVLTF. The CDR3 nucleotides read TGTGCCACCTCGCCGGACAGGGGGTCTGGGGCCAACGTCCTGACTTTC.

This chain uses TRBV10-3 with TRBJ2-7, with D perhaps given as TRBD1 or TRBD2 (5 bases each). The germline V and J ends were trimmed by 8 bases and 4 bases, with 12 bases remaining between them. Germline V CDR1 and CDR2: ENHRY, SYGVKD. The CDR3 extends over 12 amino acids. CDR3 residues: CAIGDQLYEQYF. The CDR3 coding sequence is TGTGCCATCGGGGACCAACTTTACGAGCAGTACTTC.

The chain carries TRBV6-2 or TRBV6-3 and TRBJ2-2; TRBD2 matches 9 bases. J lost 7 bases, V lost 0 bases, and 9 bases had no gene match. This CDR3 is 17 amino acids long. The germline gives CDR1 MNHEY, CDR2 SVGEGT. The CDR3 protein is CASSYSFWTSALGELFF. The CDR3 coding sequence is TGTGCCAGCAGTTACTCTTTCTGGACTAGCGCCCTCGGGGAGCTGTTTTTT.

This clone was found many times. The chain joins TRBV19 to TRBJ1-4; D is undetermined. CDR3 length: 14 amino acids. Trimming removed 5 bases at V and 2 bases at J, with 9 bases between. Germline assignment: CDR1 LNHDA and CDR2 SQIVND (reference sequence). Here the CDR3 DNA reads TGTGCCAGTAGTTGGGGTCGGACTAATGAAAAACTGTTTTTT. Translated: CASSWGRTNEKLFF.

This clone was counted ten times or more. This could be a read error, since a much larger clone is one nucleotide away. This specimen includes other DNA sequences encoding the same CDR3. The rearrangement uses TRBV9 and TRBJ1-5, with a tentative D call TRBD1 (6 bases). The CDR3 extends over 15 amino acids. Germline V gene lookup returns CDR1 SGDLS and CDR2 YYNGEE. V shed 0 bases and J shed 6 bases, with 13 bases lying between them. The CDR3 coding sequence is TGTGCCAGCAGCGTAGGAGGGGGTCGTTTTCAGCCCCAGCATTTT. This encodes CASSVGGGRFQPQHF.

This clone has a handful of counts. V is TRBV10-3 and J is TRBJ1-1; TRBD1 is a possible D gene (5 bases). This CDR3 comprises 12 residues. The V gene's germline CDR1 is ENHRY and CDR2 SYGVKD. V lost 11 bases and J lost 7, with 17 bases in between. DNA of the CDR3: TGTGCCTCGACCCGGGGCGATGATGAAGCTTTCTTT. Protein: CASTRGDDEAFF.

This clone is categorized as medium-sized (0.01 to 0.1%). The chain uses TRBV6-1 and TRBJ2-5; unclear D gene. V was clipped by 8 bases and J by 0 bases, with 4 bases between them. CDR1 MNHNS and CDR2 SASEGT come from the germline V gene. The CDR3 extends over 11 amino acids. CDR3 coding DNA: TGTGCCAGCGCAAACCAAGAGACCCAGTACTTC. Translated, it gives CASANQETQYF.

This clone was counted only a few times. This chain connects TRBV28 to TRBJ1-2; D unclear. Germline CDR1 is MDHEN and CDR2 is SYDVKM. Trimming pared 10 bases from V and 2 bases from J, leaving 17 bases between. The CDR3 has 14 amino acids. Here the CDR3 reads CATAVEGSNYGYTF. CDR3 DNA sequence: TGTGCCACCGCCGTGGAGGGATCGAACTATGGCTACACCTTC.